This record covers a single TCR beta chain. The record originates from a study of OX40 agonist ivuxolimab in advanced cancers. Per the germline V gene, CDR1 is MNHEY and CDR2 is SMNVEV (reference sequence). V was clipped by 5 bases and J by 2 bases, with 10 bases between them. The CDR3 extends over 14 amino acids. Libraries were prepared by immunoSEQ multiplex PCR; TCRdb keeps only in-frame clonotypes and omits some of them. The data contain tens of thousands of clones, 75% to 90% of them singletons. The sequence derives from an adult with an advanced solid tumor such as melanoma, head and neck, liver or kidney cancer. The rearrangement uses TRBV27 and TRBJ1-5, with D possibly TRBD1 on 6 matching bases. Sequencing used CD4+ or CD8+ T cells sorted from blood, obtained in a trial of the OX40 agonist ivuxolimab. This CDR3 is CASSKQGRNQPQHF. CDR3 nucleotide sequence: TGTGCCAGCAGTAAACAGGGACGCAATCAGCCCCAGCATTTT.